The 28 T cell receptor beta chains given below trace back to one sample, sequenced in a study of T-cell memory formation after mild COVID-19. TCRdb analysed the 5' RACE reads with MiXCR anew, one entry per CDR3 protein. The sample consists of fewer than 300,000 distinct CDR3 sequences, roughly 17% of them appearing once. Specimen: PBMCs or a T cell subset sorted from them (not recorded which). The receptors were sampled from a man younger than 30 who had mild COVID-19 (a few samples of this study predate the infection). Cell type and time point are not known.

The table lists this clonotype with a few counts. The genes are TRBV12-3 or TRBV12-4 and TRBJ2-4, with D perhaps matching TRBD2 (5 bases). Trimming removed 6 bases from V and 6 bases from J, with 9 bases in between. The CDR3 loop spans 12 amino acids. The CDR3 loop is CASRSGGNIQYF. The CDR3 DNA reads as TGTGCCAGCAGGTCCGGAGGAAACATTCAGTACTTC.

CDR3 DNA sequence: TGTGCCAGCAGTTCCGAGGGGGGAAGCACTGAAGCTTTCTTT. Residues: CASSSEGGSTEAFF. The chain combines TRBV7-2 with TRBJ1-1; D perhaps matches TRBD1 (6 bases). V was pared by 6 bases and J by 4 bases, with 15 bases between. CDR1 SGHTA and CDR2 FQGNSA come from the germline V gene. The CDR3 is 14 amino acids.

This clonotype was detected once. The chain combines TRBV6-6 with TRBJ1-5, with 8 nucleotides matching TRBD1. V was pared by 6 bases and J by 11 bases, with 6 bases of the junction left unmatched. CDR3 length equals 12 residues. The V gene's germline CDR1 is MNHNY and CDR2 SVGAGI (reference sequence). CDR3 loop: CASSRKQGAQHF. In nucleotides, the CDR3 is TGTGCCAGCAGCCGCAAACAGGGGGCCCAGCATTTT.

This chain links TRBV4-3 with TRBJ2-2, with D perhaps TRBD2 (5 bases). This CDR3 spans 15 amino acids. The V end was cut by 0 bases, the J end by 5 bases, with 10 bases between. The germline gives CDR1 LGHNA, CDR2 YSLEER. The CDR3 spells CASSQERGLTGELFF. DNA for the CDR3: TGCGCCAGCAGCCAAGAACGGGGTTTGACCGGGGAGCTGTTTTTT.

The V and J genes are TRBV20-1 and TRBJ2-7, with TRBD2 as a possible D gene (5 bases). The CDR3 spans 12 residues. Germline CDR1 and CDR2: DFQATT and SNEGSKA (reference sequence). V was cut by 2 bases and J by 7 bases, with 12 bases left in between. This CDR3 is CSARLWTGEQYF. The CDR3 DNA reads as TGCAGTGCTAGACTATGGACGGGGGAGCAGTACTTC.

The genes are TRBV12-3 or TRBV12-4 and TRBJ1-2; D is perhaps TRBD1 (6 bases). The CDR3 is 13 residues long. The V end lost 2 bases, the J end lost 6 bases, and 10 bases lay between the germline ends. The CDR3 loop is CASSLLGADGYTF. Here the CDR3 DNA reads TGTGCCAGCAGTTTATTGGGGGCCGATGGCTACACCTTC.

The gene calls are TRBV4-1 and TRBJ2-3; 7 bases are a match to TRBD1. The CDR3 has 17 amino acids. CDR1 is MGHRA and CDR2 is YSYEKL in the germline V gene. V gave up 0 bases and J gave up 2 bases; unmatched junction bases: 8. CDR3 amino acids: CASSQEPGQAFTDTQYF. For the CDR3, the DNA is TGCGCCAGCAGCCAAGAACCCGGACAGGCTTTCACAGATACGCAGTATTTT.

CDR3 amino acids: CASSLGTGQKYNEQFF. In DNA form, the CDR3 reads TGTGCCAGCAGCTTAGGGACAGGGCAAAAGTACAATGAGCAGTTCTTC. V and J are TRBV7-9 and TRBJ2-1; 8 positions match TRBD1. V shed 1 base and J 4 bases; nucleotides not matched to a gene: 6. The CDR3 consists of 16 residues. Germline lookup yields CDR1 SEHNR and CDR2 FQNEAQ (reference sequence).

This sequence joins TRBV5-1 and TRBJ1-2; TRBD1 aligns across 7 bases. Germline V lookup: CDR1 SGHRS, CDR2 YFSETQ. This CDR3 is 14 amino acids long. Trimming took 0 bases from V and 4 from J; bases not matched to a gene: 3. The CDR3 DNA sequence: TGCGCCAGCAGCTTGGAGACAGGGACCTATGGCTACACCTTC. This codes for CASSLETGTYGYTF.

The CDR3 loop reads CSVKSPTKGETQYF. Here the CDR3 DNA reads TGCAGTGTTAAAAGTCCGACAAAAGGGGAGACCCAGTACTTC. This chain links TRBV20-1 with TRBJ2-5; D gene ambiguous. The V gene's germline CDR1 is DFQATT and CDR2 SNEGSKA (reference sequence). CDR3 size: 14 residues. The V gene lost 7 bases and the J gene lost 5 bases, with 20 bases spanning the gap.

The V and J genes are TRBV5-4 and TRBJ2-3; TRBD1 is a possible D gene (5 bases). The CDR3 is 14 residues long. Germline lookup yields CDR1 SGHNT and CDR2 YYREEE (reference sequence). Trimming left V 3 bases short and J 5 bases short, with 13 bases between. In DNA form, the CDR3 reads TGTGCCAGCAGCTCCTCGGCCAGGGTAGATACGCAGTATTTT. Translating it yields CASSSSARVDTQYF.

The V gene is TRBV10-2, the J gene TRBJ1-4; D unclear. Trimming shortened V by 10 bases and J by 7 bases, and 7 bases separated the two germline ends. From germline, CDR1 is WSHSY and CDR2 SAAADI. The CDR3 runs to 10 residues. The chain's CDR3 is CATMGEKLFF. The CDR3 bases are TGCGCCACCATGGGTGAAAAACTGTTTTTT.

Notes on this clonotype: At one of its ends the junction is not consistent with the germline gene, which may arise from a read error. The V and J genes are TRBV20-1 and TRBJ1-2; D is undetermined. The CDR3 consists of 14 residues. Germline CDR1 reads DFQATT; CDR2 reads SNEGSKA (reference sequence). The CDR3 here is CSAILDRLNYGYTF. The DNA of the CDR3 is TGCAGTGCCATCCTGGATCGGCTTAACTATGGCTACACTTTC.

The chain carries TRBV6-5 and TRBJ2-5, with D perhaps TRBD2 (5 bases). Germline V lookup: CDR1 MNHEY, CDR2 SVGAGI. The CDR3 is made up of 15 amino acids. Trimming removed 2 bases from V and 5 bases from J, with 15 bases in between. The CDR3 sequence: CASSYGRLAGETQYF. CDR3 DNA sequence: TGTGCCAGCAGTTACGGCCGGCTAGCTGGGGAGACCCAGTACTTC.

The chain has TRBV6-2 or TRBV6-3 and TRBJ2-3; maybe TRBD2 (5 bases). CDR1 and CDR2 (germline): MNHEY, SVGEGT. The CDR3 length is 13 residues. Between the trimmed V and J ends, which lost 0 bases and 13 bases, there was a span of 14 bases. This CDR3 reads CASSYSNREMEYF. The CDR3 DNA follows: TGTGCCAGCAGTTACTCGAATAGGGAGATGGAGTATTTT.

This clonotype was detected many times. This chain uses TRBV11-2 with TRBJ2-4; D uncertain. The germline CDR1 and CDR2 sequences are SGHAT and FQNNGV. Trimming stripped 5 bases from V and 0 bases from J, with 17 bases between. The CDR3 extends over 17 amino acids. The DNA of the CDR3 is TGTGCCAGCAGCCCTCGGGCAGGTATTTTAGCCAAAAACATTCAGTACTTC. This sequence encodes CASSPRAGILAKNIQYF.

This chain links TRBV5-1 with TRBJ2-1; D is possibly TRBD2 (7 bases). Trimming left V 0 bases short and J 5 bases short, with 9 bases between. Germline-derived CDR1 and CDR2 are SGHRS and YFSETQ. This CDR3 spans 14 amino acids. Here the CDR3 reads CASSLGRGHNEQFF. The CDR3 region has the DNA TGCGCCAGCAGCTTGGGGCGGGGGCACAATGAGCAGTTCTTC.

This clonotype appeared a few times. This chain links TRBV27 with TRBJ2-2, with D maybe TRBD1 (5 bases). V lost 3 bases and J lost 4, with 12 bases in between. The germline V gene has CDR1 MNHEY and CDR2 SMNVEV (reference sequence). The CDR3 totals 15 residues. The CDR3 DNA reads as TGTGCCAGCAGTTTTAATGGGGCCGGCACCGGGGAGCTGTTTTTT. It specifies CASSFNGAGTGELFF.

This clonotype turned up a few times. The chain combines TRBV10-2 with TRBJ1-5, with a possible D match to TRBD1 (6 bases). With 4 bases removed from V and 6 bases from J, the gap between germline ends came to 13 bases. The CDR3 contains 14 residues. Germline V CDR1 and CDR2: WSHSY, SAAADI. The CDR3, as DNA: TGCGCCAGCAGTGGACAGGCGAGGGGTCAGCCCCAGCATTTT. Protein product: CASSGQARGQPQHF.

At least ten counts were recorded for this clonotype. The V gene is TRBV5-6, the J gene TRBJ1-1; D perhaps matches TRBD1 (5 bases). The CDR3 covers 13 residues. CDR1 is SGHDT, CDR2 YYEEEE, per germline. V lost 0 bases and J 4 bases, leaving 7 bases between the germline ends. The CDR3 region has the DNA TGTGCCAGCAGCTTGGAGAGGGGCACTGAAGCTTTCTTT. Translated: CASSLERGTEAFF.

This clonotype came up many times. This chain joins TRBV20-1 and TRBJ2-7; maybe TRBD2 (5 bases). The V gene lost 0 bases and the J gene lost 2 bases, with 14 bases spanning the gap. Per the germline V gene, CDR1 is DFQATT and CDR2 is SNEGSKA (reference sequence). The CDR3 covers 15 residues. CDR3 nucleotide sequence: TGCAGTGCTAGAGATTCCCGGGGATTCCCCTACGAGCAGTACTTC. Its translation is CSARDSRGFPYEQYF.

This clonotype came up a few times. This sequence joins TRBV4-2 and TRBJ2-7; D call uncertain. The germline V gene encodes CDR1 LGHNA and CDR2 YNFKEQ. V dropped 1 base and J dropped 4 bases, with 5 bases sitting between them. This CDR3 region has 12 residues. CDR3 sequence reads: CASSQVEYEQYF. DNA for the CDR3: TGTGCCAGCAGCCAAGTTGAATACGAGCAGTACTTC.

This chain links TRBV19 with TRBJ1-4, with D hard to call. Germline values: CDR1 LNHDA, CDR2 SQIVND (reference sequence). CDR3 length equals 14 residues. The V and J ends lost 6 bases and 8 bases respectively, with 16 bases between them. The CDR3 coding sequence is TGTGCCAGTAGCGCCGAAGGGCGCGGAGAAAAACTGTTTTTT. Its translation is CASSAEGRGEKLFF.

The rearrangement links TRBV4-1 to TRBJ2-3; D not certain. This CDR3 has 16 amino acids. V lost 1 base and J lost 4, with 15 bases in between. Germline CDR1 MGHRA, CDR2 YSYEKL. The CDR3, as DNA: TGCGCCAGCAGCCAAGTCTTCGGAGAGAAAGCAGATACGCAGTATTTT. As protein: CASSQVFGEKADTQYF.

V is TRBV7-8 and J is TRBJ2-7; 12 bases match TRBD2. Looked up from germline, CDR1 is SGHVS and CDR2 is FQNEAQ. The V segment lost 5 bases and the J segment 2 bases; nucleotides outside the gene matches: 4. The CDR3 is 15 amino acids. DNA for the CDR3: TGTGCCAGCAGCCCACCTAGCGGGGGGGCCTACGAGCAGTACGTC. It specifies CASSPPSGGAYEQYV.

This clonotype was picked up many times. The V call is TRBV5-1, the J call TRBJ2-7; a weak D match, TRBD1 (5 bases). Looked up from germline, CDR1 is SGHRS and CDR2 is YFSETQ. The CDR3 is 14 residues long. V lost 0 bases, J lost 6 bases, and 13 bases lay in between. In DNA, the CDR3 is TGCGCCAGCAGCTTGGAATCAGGGCGGCGCGAGCAGTACTTC. This translates into CASSLESGRREQYF.

The V call is TRBV30, the J call TRBJ2-7; D is perhaps TRBD1 (6 bases). Trimming pared 2 bases from V and 6 bases from J, leaving 11 bases between. The CDR3 length is 12 residues. The V gene's germline CDR1 is GTSNPN and CDR2 SVGIG (reference sequence). The CDR3: CAWSRTVPEQYF. CDR3 coding DNA: TGTGCCTGGAGTAGGACAGTTCCCGAGCAGTACTTC.

The V call is TRBV11-2, the J call TRBJ2-1; 8 nucleotides align to TRBD2. The CDR3 contains 16 residues. With 4 bases clipped from V and 7 bases from J, the junction kept 12 bases outside the gene matches. Germline V gene data show CDR1 as SGHAT and CDR2 as FQNNGV. CDR3 DNA sequence: TGTGCCAGCAGCTCGGCCGGGGGGGTAGGGCAGAATGAGCAGTTCTTC. It specifies CASSSAGGVGQNEQFF. The full variable domain, rest sourced from reference TRBV11-2 and TRBJ2-1, is EAGVAQSPRYKIIEKRQSVAFWCNPISGHATLYWYQQILGQGPKLLIQFQNNGVVDDSQLPKDRFSAERLKGVDSTLKIQPAKLEDSAVYLCASSSAGGVGQNEQFFGPGTRLTVL.